This entry concerns a single T cell receptor (beta chain). The record originates from a study of T cells in Graves' hyperthyroidism and ophthalmopathy. Among the patients, aged 18 to 65, hyperthyroidism was newly diagnosed and had lasted under 2 months. Amplified TCR beta CDR3 regions derived from RNA transcripts. When the TCR CDR3 underwent first-round RT-PCR, the HTBI primer set was used. TCRdb processed the multiplex PCR reads anew with MiXCR; each CDR3 protein has one entry. The profile shows about 360,000 distinct CDR3 sequences, less than 15% of them singletons. The CDR3 is 12 amino acids. Trimming shortened V by 2 bases and J by 8 bases, and 10 bases separated the two germline ends. Germline values: CDR1 ENHRY, CDR2 SYGVKD.

The J gene is TRBJ2-7, the V gene TRBV10-3, with a possible D match to TRBD2 (7 bases). The sequencing input was blood. The clonotype was recovered from a woman younger than 30 with Graves' hyperthyroidism. In DNA, the CDR3 is TGTGCCATCAGTGAGGAGGGGGGGAAGCAGTACTTC. As protein: CAISEEGGKQYF.